What follows are 16 T cell receptor beta chains derived from one specimen sequenced in a study of T cells in Graves' hyperthyroidism and ophthalmopathy. TCR beta CDR3 sequences were amplified from RNA transcripts. First-round RT-PCR with HTBI primers amplified the TCR CDR3 region. TCRdb re-called the multiplex PCR reads through MiXCR, storing one row per CDR3 protein. The sample has over 700,000 distinct CDR3 sequences; just over 35% are singletons. Sequencing used blood. The origin of the receptors is a middle-aged woman with Graves' hyperthyroidism.

This clonotype has a count of ten or more. J is TRBJ2-7 and V is TRBV7-2, with 8 bases fitting TRBD2. J gave up 1 base and V 5 bases, and 7 bases lay outside the gene matches. Per germline, CDR1 SGHTA and CDR2 FQGNSA. The CDR3 is 15 residues long. CDR3 residues: CASSPGLARSYEQYF. DNA for the CDR3: TGTGCCAGCAGCCCTGGACTAGCCAGGTCCTACGAGCAGTACTTC.

Notes on this clonotype: A read error may explain this, as a much larger clone is one base away. V usage is TRBV5-5 and J usage is TRBJ2-1; D not resolved. CDR1 and CDR2 from the germline V gene are SGHKS and YYEKEE (reference sequence). The CDR3 consists of 12 residues. Trimming pared 4 bases from V and 10 bases from J, leaving 12 bases between. CDR3 nucleotide sequence: TGTGCCAGCAGCAAGCCGGGCAACGAGCAGTTCTTC. Translation: CASSKPGNEQFF. Variable domain in full (rest from reference TRBV5-5 and TRBJ2-1): DAGVTQSPTHLIKTRGQQVTLRCSPISGHKSVSWYQQVLGQGPQFIFQYYEKEERGRGNFPDRFSARQFPNYSSELNVNALLLGDSALYLCASSKPGNEQFFGPGTRLTVL.

V usage is TRBV20-1 and J usage is TRBJ1-2, with D uncertain. Per the germline V gene, CDR1 is DFQATT and CDR2 is SNEGSKA (reference sequence). With 5 bases removed from V and 1 base from J, the gap between germline ends came to 11 bases. The CDR3 totals 13 residues. CDR3 sequence: CSASPPNNYGYTF. The DNA for the CDR3 is TGCAGTGCTTCCCCCCCGAATAACTATGGCTACACCTTC.

The V gene is TRBV20-1, the J gene TRBJ1-1, with D perhaps TRBD1 (6 bases). The CDR3 is made up of 16 amino acids. Trimming stripped 3 bases from V and 1 base from J, with 18 bases between. Germline assignment: CDR1 DFQATT and CDR2 SNEGSKA (reference sequence). CDR3 sequence (DNA): TGCAGTGCTAGGGCGGGGGGCGGCGTGCGGAACACTGAAGCTTTCTTT. Translating it yields CSARAGGGVRNTEAFF.

The genes are TRBV9 and TRBJ1-6; the D is unclear. The CDR3 sequence is 14 residues long. Germline values: CDR1 SGDLS, CDR2 YYNGEE. Trimming removed 4 bases at V and 4 bases at J, with 9 bases between. Written as DNA, the CDR3 is TGTGCCAGCAGCCAAGGAGAGTATAATTCACCCCTCCACTTT. Protein product: CASSQGEYNSPLHF.

As to this clonotype: A much larger clonotype is one base distant, so this may be a read error. The conserved closing phenylalanine or tryptophan is absent in this CDR3, likely reflecting a read error. This chain connects TRBV10-3 to TRBJ1-1, with D tentatively TRBD1 (6 bases). The germline CDR1 and CDR2 sequences are ENHRY and SYGVKD. This CDR3 contains 16 residues. V lost 8 bases to trimming and J lost 2 bases, with 21 bases between them. The CDR3 sequence is CAIGSEGGISNTEAFL. The CDR3 DNA sequence: TGTGCCATCGGCTCCGAGGGGGGAATTTCCAACACTGAAGCTTTCCTT.

Only a few counts were recorded for this clonotype. The chain recombines TRBV4-1 with TRBJ2-7; TRBD1 or TRBD2 may be the D gene (7 bases each). The CDR3 contains 14 residues. Germline-derived CDR1 and CDR2 are MGHRA and YSYEKL. Trimming removed 0 bases at V and 6 bases at J, with 12 bases between. This CDR3 is CASSQEGGGGEQYF. The CDR3 DNA follows: TGCGCCAGCAGCCAAGAGGGAGGGGGCGGCGAGCAGTACTTC.

The chain joins TRBV19 to TRBJ1-1; D is possibly TRBD1 (6 bases). V was cut by 3 bases and J by 1 base, with 15 bases left in between. CDR1 and CDR2 (germline): LNHDA, SQIVND (reference sequence). The CDR3 is made up of 16 amino acids. The CDR3 DNA sequence: TGTGCCAGTAGTATTCCCAGCAGGGGCGGGAACACTGAAGCTTTCTTT. Protein product: CASSIPSRGGNTEAFF.

This clonotype was counted at least ten times. The chain couples TRBV15 to TRBJ1-1, with 8 bases matching TRBD1. Germline trimming cut 4 bases from V and 7 bases from J; bases unmatched to any gene: 11. This CDR3 spans 15 amino acids. Per germline, CDR1 LNHNV and CDR2 YYDKDF (reference sequence). CDR3 sequence reads: CATSTDRGVVGEAFF. CDR3 bases: TGTGCCACCAGCACCGACAGGGGAGTGGTTGGTGAAGCTTTCTTT. The variable domain in full, with the rest retrieved from reference TRBV15 and TRBJ1-1, is DAMVIQNPRYQVTQFGKPVTLSCSQTLNHNVMYWYQQKSSQAPKLLFHYYDKDFNNEADTPDNFQSRRPNTSFCFLDIRSPGLGDTAMYLCATSTDRGVVGEAFFGQGTRLTVV.

In its sample, this clonotype was seen many times. The chain links TRBV10-1 to TRBJ1-4; 10 nucleotides agree with TRBD1. The CDR3 length is 15 residues. Germline-derived CDR1 and CDR2 are WNHNN and SYGVQD (reference sequence). The J segment lost 8 bases and the V segment lost 0 bases, leaving 3 bases of the junction unmatched. The CDR3 bases are TGCGCCAGCAGTGAGTCACCGGGACAGGGGGAAAAACTGTTTTTT. It specifies CASSESPGQGEKLFF.

Worth noting for this clonotype: This may arise from a read error, as a much more abundant clone is one base away. The chain links TRBV19 to TRBJ1-5, with D unclear. Germline assignment: CDR1 LNHDA and CDR2 SQIVND (reference sequence). The CDR3 is 15 amino acids. The ends were cut back, 3 bases at V and 5 bases at J, with 14 bases in the middle. This CDR3 is CASSITGVAHQPQHF. The CDR3 DNA reads as TGTGCCAGTAGTATCACGGGAGTAGCACATCAGCCCCAGCATTTT.

In the case of this clonotype: One junction end disagrees with the germline gene, perhaps due to a read error. The chain is built from TRBV29-1 and TRBJ2-7; 7 bases line up with TRBD2. The germline gives CDR1 SQVTM, CDR2 ANQGSEA. This CDR3 has 11 amino acids. The CDR3 sequence: CSGEAGNEQYF. The DNA of the CDR3 is TGCAGCGGTGAAGCGGGAAATGAGCAGTACTTC.

CDR3: CSARGGPGNTGELFF. The CDR3 DNA follows: TGCAGTGCCCGAGGGGGGCCCGGGAACACCGGGGAGCTGTTTTTT. This chain uses TRBV20-1 with TRBJ2-2; D assignment may be TRBD1 or TRBD2 (6 bases each). The V end lost 6 bases, the J end lost 1 base, and 15 bases lay between the germline ends. The CDR3 length is 15 residues. Germline V CDR1 and CDR2: DFQATT, SNEGSKA (reference sequence).

CDR3 region: CATSDLQLAHGEQYF. The CDR3 DNA reads TGTGCCACCAGTGATTTGCAACTAGCACACGGTGAGCAGTACTTC. The chain employs TRBV24-1 and TRBJ2-7, with D perhaps matching TRBD2 (6 bases). CDR1 and CDR2 from the germline V gene are KGHDR and SFDVKD. V was cut by 0 bases and J by 7 bases, with 15 bases left in between. The CDR3 totals 15 residues.

This clonotype has a count of ten or more. The V and J genes are TRBV11-2 and TRBJ2-7; D unclear. There are 14 residues in the CDR3. Trimming left V 4 bases short and J 3 bases short, with 13 bases between. From germline, CDR1 is SGHAT and CDR2 FQNNGV. CDR3 coding DNA: TGTGCCAGCAGCTGGGGTTTAGGCTTCTACGAGCAGTACTTC. Amino acid sequence: CASSWGLGFYEQYF.

About this clonotype itself: With a much larger clone just one base away, this may be a read error. The chain employs TRBV9 and TRBJ2-6; D not certain. Per the germline V gene, CDR1 is SGDLS and CDR2 is YYNGEE. The germline V and J ends were trimmed by 6 bases and 2 bases, with 9 bases remaining between them. This CDR3 has 14 amino acids. In nucleotides, the CDR3 is TGTGCCAGCAACAGTGGCCCTGGGGCCAACGTCCTGACTTTC. This gives the protein CASNSGPGANVLTF.